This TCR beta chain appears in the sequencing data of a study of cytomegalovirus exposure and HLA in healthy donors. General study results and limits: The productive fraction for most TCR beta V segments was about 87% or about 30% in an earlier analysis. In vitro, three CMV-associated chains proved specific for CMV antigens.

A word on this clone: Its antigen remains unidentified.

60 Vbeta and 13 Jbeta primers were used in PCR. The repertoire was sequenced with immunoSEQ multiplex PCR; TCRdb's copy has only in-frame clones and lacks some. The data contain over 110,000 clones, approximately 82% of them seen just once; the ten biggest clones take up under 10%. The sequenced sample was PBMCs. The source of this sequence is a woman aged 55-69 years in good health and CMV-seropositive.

CDR3 sequence reads: CASSLQFGDAYNEQFF. For the CDR3, the DNA is TGTGCCAGCAGTTTACAGTTCGGGGATGCCTACAATGAGCAGTTCTTC. V and J are TRBV28 and TRBJ2-1, with D possibly matching TRBD2 (5 bases). V lost 2 bases and J lost 2, with 13 bases in between. Germline V gives CDR1 MDHEN, CDR2 SYDVKM. The CDR3 consists of 16 residues.